This TCR beta chain was documented in a study of T cells after yellow fever vaccination. Study-wide background: Some fractions had low cell numbers, and these were prepared with SMART-Seq v4 Ultra Low Input.

In TCRdb, the 5' RACE reads were re-called with MiXCR into one record per CDR3 protein. Here the sample spans a few hundred thousand distinct CDR3 sequences, approximately 4% being singletons. This clonotype has only a few counts. The antigen is undetermined. The V end was cut by 1 base, the J end by 7 bases, with 11 bases between. The CDR3 has 14 amino acids. The germline V gene encodes CDR1 LGHDT and CDR2 YNNKEL (reference sequence). Study-wide results and limits: Abundant clonotypes (contaminants from the bulk population) could be present in FACS-sorted repertoires.

The receptor was derived from a man between 18 and 29 years old who received the YFV17D yellow fever vaccine. Material: PBMCs, obtained 5 days after the yellow fever booster vaccination. The rearrangement uses TRBV3-1 and TRBJ1-5; D possibly corresponds to TRBD1 (5 bases). This chain's CDR3 is CASSQGAGYQPQHF. The CDR3 DNA reads TGTGCCAGCAGCCAAGGGGCAGGGTACCAGCCCCAGCATTTT.